Included here is one T cell receptor (beta chain) sequence, with context. The antigen is unknown. Selection for sequencing was limited to patients who had shown CD8+CD57+ cell expansion by flow cytometry. This entry comes from a study of CD8+CD57+ T cells in acquired aplastic anemia. Overall study findings and caveats: Patients and controls were found to share over 25 CD8+ CDR3 sequences.

CDR3 and TCR beta VDJ profiling relied on a genomic DNA template. TCRdb re-analysed the reads in MiXCR, keeping a single row per CDR3 protein. The sample includes approximately 80,000 distinct CDR3 sequences, just over 70% of them seen just once. The germline gives CDR1 DFQATT, CDR2 SNEGSKA (reference sequence). V was pared by 6 bases and J by 3 bases, with 12 bases between. The CDR3 is 13 amino acids. The sequencing input was sorted CD4+, CD8+, or CD8+CD57+ T cells (not recorded which) from PBMCs. This clonotype was sampled from a human donor with aplastic anemia. The V call is TRBV20-1, the J call TRBJ2-1; D gene uncertain. This chain's CDR3 is CSAGRALYNEQFF. The CDR3 DNA is TGCAGTGCCGGCCGGGCCCTCTACAATGAGCAGTTCTTC.